The 21 T cell receptor beta chains listed next were all sequenced from one sample in a study of blood T cell repertoires in COVID-19. Using immunoSEQ multiplex PCR, the repertoire was profiled, and TCRdb retains in-frame clones only, with some absent. Of about half a million clones in the sample, 70% to 90% were seen once. Sequenced input: peripheral blood. Receptors were obtained from a human donor in a cohort sampled during active COVID-19.

A single count supports this clone. The chain recombines TRBV7-8 with TRBJ2-3; 9 bases are a match to TRBD2. V was clipped by 6 bases and J by 4 bases; unmatched bases: 14. Germline assignment: CDR1 SGHVS and CDR2 FQNEAQ. This CDR3 has 17 residues. The chain's CDR3 is CASRPLGASGTADTQYF. In nucleotides, the CDR3 is TGTGCCAGCAGACCCCTGGGGGCTAGCGGGACCGCAGATACGCAGTATTTT. Filled out from reference TRBV7-8 and TRBJ2-3, the complete variable domain reads GAGVSQSPRYKVAKRGQDVALRCDPISGHVSLFWYQQALGQGPEFLTYFQNEAQLDKSGLPSDRFFAERPEGSVSTLKIQRTQQEDSAVYLCASRPLGASGTADTQYFGPGTRLTVL.

A note on this clone: This sample includes further DNA sequences coding for the same CDR3. This chain uses TRBV18 with TRBJ1-5; D is possibly TRBD1 (5 bases). CDR1 KGHSH and CDR2 LQKENI come from the germline V gene. V lost 3 bases, J lost 7 bases, and 10 bases lay in between. The CDR3 length is 13 residues. CDR3 amino acids: CASSPQGGQPQHF. The CDR3 bases are TGTGCCAGCTCACCCCAGGGAGGGCAGCCCCAGCATTTT.

This chain connects TRBV7-3 to TRBJ2-2; 9 bases are shared with TRBD2. The CDR3 has 16 residues. V shed 4 bases, J shed 6 bases, and the junction held 9 bases outside the gene matches. Per germline, CDR1 SGHTA and CDR2 FQGTGA. DNA of the CDR3: TGTGCCAGCAGCTACCGTAGCGGGGGAAAGGCCGGGGAGCTGTTTTTT. Residues: CASSYRSGGKAGELFF.

Points on this clone: The same CDR3 arises from other DNA sequences in this sample as well. The chain recombines TRBV27 with TRBJ1-2; D is unresolved. Germline CDR1 is MNHEY and CDR2 is SMNVEV (reference sequence). V was cut by 5 bases and J by 8 bases, with 12 bases left in between. This CDR3 is built from 12 residues. The CDR3 here is CASSTGVDGYTF. CDR3 sequence (DNA): TGTGCCAGCAGTACCGGGGTCGACGGCTACACCTTC.

This chain links TRBV2 with TRBJ1-5, with unresolved D. Trimming removed 5 bases at V and 5 bases at J, with 10 bases between. The germline V gene has CDR1 SNHLY and CDR2 FYNNEI. The CDR3 is 13 amino acids. CDR3 in amino acids: CASSNDRDQPQHF. The CDR3 DNA follows: TGTGCCAGCAGTAATGATCGAGATCAGCCCCAGCATTTT.

This clone has just one count. The genes are TRBV5-1 and TRBJ2-1; TRBD1 aligns across 10 bases. The V gene's germline CDR1 is SGHRS and CDR2 YFSETQ. This CDR3 is built from 15 residues. Trimming removed 3 bases from V and 4 bases from J; junction bases left unmatched: 4. CDR3 DNA: TGCGCCAGCAGCTCCCGGGACAGGGGTTACAATGAGCAGTTCTTC. Protein product: CASSSRDRGYNEQFF.

This sequence joins TRBV9 and TRBJ1-5; possible D gene TRBD1, 5 bases. CDR3 length: 15 residues. The ends were cut back, 0 bases at V and 1 base at J, with 8 bases in the middle. From germline, CDR1 is SGDLS and CDR2 YYNGEE. CDR3 in amino acids: CASSVAGRSNQPQHF. CDR3 DNA: TGTGCCAGCAGCGTAGCAGGGAGGAGCAATCAGCCCCAGCATTTT.

This clone was counted many times. The chain has TRBV6-5 and TRBJ1-6, with TRBD1 as a possible D gene (6 bases). The CDR3 length is 15 residues. The V end was cut by 7 bases, the J end by 9 bases, with 19 bases between. Germline V gene sequence: CDR1 MNHEY, CDR2 SVGAGI. The CDR3 protein is CASNNEDSLSSPLHF. The CDR3 DNA reads TGTGCCAGCAACAACGAGGACAGTTTGAGTTCACCCCTCCACTTT.

V usage is TRBV30 and J usage is TRBJ1-2; the D is unclear. The germline CDR1 and CDR2 sequences are GTSNPN and SVGIG (reference sequence). This CDR3 has 12 residues. V was cut by 1 base and J by 8 bases, with 11 bases left in between. In DNA form, the CDR3 reads TGTGCCTGGAGTGCAGGAGGGTTGGGCTACACCTTC. This codes for CAWSAGGLGYTF.

The CDR3 region has the DNA TGTGCCAGCAGTCGGGACAGCTTCTCTGGAAACACCATATATTTT. The encoded protein is CASSRDSFSGNTIYF. The V call is TRBV6-5, the J call TRBJ1-3; 7 bases line up with TRBD1. This CDR3 is 15 amino acids long. CDR1 and CDR2 from the germline V gene are MNHEY and SVGAGI. Losses at the gene ends were 5 bases for V and 0 bases for J; bases not matched to a gene: 4.

The genes are TRBV30 and TRBJ1-4; maybe TRBD1 (6 bases). V was pared by 1 base and J by 5 bases, with 17 bases between. CDR3 length equals 16 residues. Germline V gene lookup returns CDR1 GTSNPN and CDR2 SVGIG (reference sequence). The DNA for the CDR3 is TGTGCCTGGAGTGGGAATAAGGGGACACTGAATGAAAAACTGTTTTTT. Its translation: CAWSGNKGTLNEKLFF.

The chain joins TRBV12-3 or TRBV12-4 to TRBJ2-7, with D perhaps TRBD1 (6 bases). Between the trimmed V and J ends, which lost 3 bases and 3 bases, there was a span of 9 bases. The CDR3 spans 13 residues. The CDR3, as DNA: TGTGCCAGCAGTTTTCAGGGGAACTACGAGCAGTACTTC. Translation gives CASSFQGNYEQYF.

V and J are TRBV18 and TRBJ2-4; a possible D gene is TRBD2 (5 bases). Trimming removed 3 bases from V and 8 bases from J, with 11 bases in between. CDR3 length equals 13 residues. Germline V CDR1 and CDR2: KGHSH, LQKENI. In DNA form, the CDR3 reads TGTGCCAGCTCACCCTACTCCGGGGACATTCAGTACTTC. It is translated as CASSPYSGDIQYF.

The table lists this clone with a count of one. The chain uses TRBV5-1 and TRBJ2-3, with unresolved D. Germline V gene sequence: CDR1 SGHRS, CDR2 YFSETQ. V shed 0 bases and J shed 6 bases, with 14 bases lying between them. The CDR3 spans 15 residues. For the CDR3, the DNA is TGCGCCAGCAGCTTGGCCTGGTCCTTCGCGGATACGCAGTATTTT. This sequence encodes CASSLAWSFADTQYF.

This sequence joins TRBV4-1 and TRBJ2-2; 8 nucleotides line up with TRBD1. This CDR3 contains 15 residues. V lost 4 bases to trimming and J lost 3 bases; unmatched junction nucleotides: 4. CDR1 and CDR2 (germline): MGHRA, YSYEKL. CDR3 in amino acids: CASSRMDRDTGELFF. The CDR3 DNA reads as TGCGCCAGCAGCCGTATGGACAGGGACACCGGGGAGCTGTTTTTT.

The genes are TRBV5-1 and TRBJ2-7, with a possible D match to TRBD2 (6 bases). The V and J ends lost 3 bases and 5 bases respectively, with 9 bases between them. CDR3 length equals 12 residues. Germline V gene data show CDR1 as SGHRS and CDR2 as YFSETQ. CDR3 nucleotide sequence: TGCGCCAGCAGCTGGGGAGGCGACGAGCAGTACTTC. It codes for CASSWGGDEQYF.

CDR3 coding DNA: TGTGCCTGGAGTGTATCGGGGGGTTGGGAAAAACTGTTTTTT. It yields the protein CAWSVSGGWEKLFF. The chain joins TRBV30 to TRBJ1-4; maybe TRBD1 (5 bases). The germline V gene encodes CDR1 GTSNPN and CDR2 SVGIG (reference sequence). This CDR3 spans 14 amino acids. V was shortened by 0 bases and J by 8 bases, with 13 bases between the two germline ends.

This clone has more than one count but fewer than ten. This sequence joins TRBV15 and TRBJ1-5; no firm D call. The germline V gene encodes CDR1 LNHNV and CDR2 YYDKDF (reference sequence). V lost 0 bases and J lost 0, with 9 bases in between. The CDR3 length is 16 residues. Written as DNA, the CDR3 is TGTGCCACCAGCAGAGATGCGCTAGATAGCAATCAGCCCCAGCATTTT. Translating gives CATSRDALDSNQPQHF. The full variable domain, in which reference TRBV15 and TRBJ1-5 provide the parts outside the CDR3, is DAMVIQNPRYQVTQFGKPVTLSCSQTLNHNVMYWYQQKSSQAPKLLFHYYDKDFNNEADTPDNFQSRRPNTSFCFLDIRSPGLGDTAMYLCATSRDALDSNQPQHFGDGTRLSIL.

This clone was found once. V is TRBV11-2 and J is TRBJ2-4, with a possible D match to TRBD2 (7 bases). Trimming left V 0 bases short and J 3 bases short, with 18 bases between. The germline V gene has CDR1 SGHAT and CDR2 FQNNGV. The CDR3 length is 18 residues. CDR3 bases: TGTGCCAGCAGCTTAGATCCCACTGGGGGGGGCTACAAAAACATTCAGTACTTC. The encoded protein is CASSLDPTGGGYKNIQYF.

With respect to this clone: A read error may account for a junction end that differs from germline. Distinct nucleotide sequences in the sample also encode this CDR3. The V gene is TRBV6-1, the J gene TRBJ1-2, with D perhaps matching TRBD1 (5 bases). The CDR3 has 15 residues. Germline CDR1 is MNHNS and CDR2 is SASEGT. CDR3 nucleotide sequence: TGTGCCAGCAGTGAAGCGCACGGGGACTACTATGGCTACACTTTC. It codes for CASSEAHGDYYGYTF.

V and J are TRBV19 and TRBJ2-3; D is possibly TRBD1 (6 bases). V shed 8 bases and J shed 4 bases, with 19 bases lying between them. The CDR3 runs to 15 residues. Per the germline V gene, CDR1 is LNHDA and CDR2 is SQIVND (reference sequence). This CDR3 is CASAIGQKRADTQYF. The CDR3 nucleotides read TGTGCCAGTGCTATCGGACAGAAGAGGGCAGATACGCAGTATTTT.